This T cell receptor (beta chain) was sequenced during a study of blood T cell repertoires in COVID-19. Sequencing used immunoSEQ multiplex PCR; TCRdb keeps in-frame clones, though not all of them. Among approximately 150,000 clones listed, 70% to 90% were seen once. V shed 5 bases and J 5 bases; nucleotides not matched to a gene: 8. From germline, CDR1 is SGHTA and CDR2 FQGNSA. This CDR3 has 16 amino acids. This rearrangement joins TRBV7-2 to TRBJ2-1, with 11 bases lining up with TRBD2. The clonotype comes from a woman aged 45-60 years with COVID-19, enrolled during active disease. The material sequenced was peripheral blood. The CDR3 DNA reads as TGTGCCAGCAGCGTCCCTTCACTAGCGGGGGACAATGAGCAGTTCTTC. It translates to CASSVPSLAGDNEQFF.